This TCR beta chain appears in the sequencing data of a study of metastatic and nonmetastatic thyroid tumors. Every patient was untreated before thyroid surgery. In this sample, this clone turned up a few times. Its antigen remains unidentified. MiXCR reprocessed the PCR reads for TCRdb. The table includes 35,000 to 40,000 clones, more than 25% detected once. Germline V CDR1 and CDR2: DFQATT, SNEGSKA (reference sequence). With V trimmed by 3 bases and J by 8 bases, 5 bases remained unmatched. The CDR3 totals 13 residues. Whole-study results and caveats: Malignant thyroid tumors reportedly exceeded benign nodules significantly in TCR beta diversity, with the difference appearing in blood and tumor.

The origin of this receptor is a male donor with papillary thyroid cancer or a benign thyroid nodule (not recorded which). Some clones in this sample may be carry-over from other donors' samples. The J gene is TRBJ1-4, the V gene TRBV20-1; 8 positions match TRBD1. Sequenced material: blood. DNA of the CDR3: TGCAGTGCTAGGCCGGGACAGGAGGAAAAACTGTTTTTT. The encoded protein is CSARPGQEEKLFF.